This T cell receptor beta chain stems from a study of T-cell reconstitution after alpha-beta-depleted transplantation in children. Whole-study results and caveats: T-cell counts and diversity at one year following transplant were attributed mainly to newly produced T cells.

Preparation of the TCRbeta library involved a method that used unique molecular identifiers. Via MiXCR, TCRdb re-called the PCR reads, giving one row per CDR3 protein. The sample lists some 78,000 distinct CDR3 sequences, about 14% seen once, with roughly 30% in the top ten. This clonotype was counted a few times. Antigen: not known. V trimming: 7 bases; J trimming: 4 bases; junction bases outside the gene matches: 11. The CDR3 length is 15 residues. Germline V CDR1 and CDR2: LNHDA, SQIVND (reference sequence). This TCR came from a male patient aged 2 to 10 who had a stem cell transplant for acute lymphoblastic leukemia, so the T cells may come from the graft donor. This chain uses TRBV19 with TRBJ2-3; 7 bases agree with TRBD2. The source material was PBMCs, mostly from graft donor cells, sampled 180 days after TCRalphabeta/CD19-depleted stem cell transplant. The CDR3 is CASTVRAGSSDTQYF. CDR3 nucleotide sequence: TGTGCCAGTACCGTCCGAGCGGGGAGTTCAGATACGCAGTATTTT.